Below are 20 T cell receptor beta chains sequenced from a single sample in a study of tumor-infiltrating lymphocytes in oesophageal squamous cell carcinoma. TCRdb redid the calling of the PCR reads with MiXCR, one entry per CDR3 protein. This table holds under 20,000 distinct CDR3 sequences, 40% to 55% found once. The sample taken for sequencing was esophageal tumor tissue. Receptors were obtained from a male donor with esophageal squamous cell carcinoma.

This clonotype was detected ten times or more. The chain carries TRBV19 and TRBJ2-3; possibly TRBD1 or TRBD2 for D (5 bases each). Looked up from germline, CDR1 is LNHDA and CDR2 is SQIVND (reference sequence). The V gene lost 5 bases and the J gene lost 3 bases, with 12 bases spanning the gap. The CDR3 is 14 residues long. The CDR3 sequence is CASSPPGATDTQYF. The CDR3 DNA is TGTGCCAGTAGTCCGCCCGGGGCAACAGATACGCAGTATTTT.

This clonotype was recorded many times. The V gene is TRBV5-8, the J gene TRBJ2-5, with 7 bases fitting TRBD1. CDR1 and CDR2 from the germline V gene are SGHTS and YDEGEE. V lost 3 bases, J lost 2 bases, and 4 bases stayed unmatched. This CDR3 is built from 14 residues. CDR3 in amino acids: CASSSLGQQETQYF. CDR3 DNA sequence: TGTGCCAGCAGCTCATTGGGACAGCAAGAGACCCAGTACTTC.

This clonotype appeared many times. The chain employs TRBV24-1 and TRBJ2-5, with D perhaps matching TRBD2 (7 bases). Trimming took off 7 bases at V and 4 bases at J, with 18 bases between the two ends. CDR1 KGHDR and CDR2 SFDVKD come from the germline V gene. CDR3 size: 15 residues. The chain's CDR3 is CATSRGGAYRETQYF. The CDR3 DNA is TGTGCCACCAGCCGAGGGGGGGCGTACCGAGAGACCCAGTACTTC.

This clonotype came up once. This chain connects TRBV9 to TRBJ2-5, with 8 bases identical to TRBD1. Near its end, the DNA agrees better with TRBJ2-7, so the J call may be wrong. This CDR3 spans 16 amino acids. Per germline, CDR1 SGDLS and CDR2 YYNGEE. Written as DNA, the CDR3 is TGTGCCAGCAGCGTAGCTGGGACAGGCGGGACCTACGAGCAGTACTTC. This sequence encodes CASSVAGTGGTYEQYF.

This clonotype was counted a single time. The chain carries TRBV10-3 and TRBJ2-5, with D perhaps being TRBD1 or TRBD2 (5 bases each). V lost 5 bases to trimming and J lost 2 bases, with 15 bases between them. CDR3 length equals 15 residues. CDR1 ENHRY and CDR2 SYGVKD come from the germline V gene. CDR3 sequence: CAISPSGAHQETQYF. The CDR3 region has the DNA TGTGCCATCAGTCCCTCCGGGGCGCATCAAGAGACCCAGTACTTC.

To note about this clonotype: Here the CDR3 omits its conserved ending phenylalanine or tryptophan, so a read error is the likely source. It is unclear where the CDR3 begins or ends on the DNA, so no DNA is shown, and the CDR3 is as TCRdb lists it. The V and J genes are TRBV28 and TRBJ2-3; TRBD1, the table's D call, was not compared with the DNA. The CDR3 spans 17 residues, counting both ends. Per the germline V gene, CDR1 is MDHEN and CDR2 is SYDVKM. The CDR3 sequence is CASRGRSAGEREQFFGP.

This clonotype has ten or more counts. In nucleotides, the CDR3 is TGCGCCAGCAGCTTGGGAGGGGGCGACGAGCAGTACTTC. Its protein product is CASSLGGGDEQYF. The rearrangement links TRBV5-1 to TRBJ2-7; 7 bases match TRBD1. The J segment lost 5 bases and the V segment lost 0 bases, leaving 2 bases of the junction unmatched. Germline V gene lookup returns CDR1 SGHRS and CDR2 YFSETQ. This CDR3 has 13 residues.

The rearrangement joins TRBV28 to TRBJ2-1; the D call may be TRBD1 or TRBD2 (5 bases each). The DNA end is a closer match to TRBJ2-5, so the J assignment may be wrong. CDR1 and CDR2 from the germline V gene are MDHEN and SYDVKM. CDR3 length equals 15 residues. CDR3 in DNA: TGTGCCAGCACCTGGGGGATTTTCGGTGGAGAGACCCAGTACTTC. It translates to CASTWGIFGGETQYF.

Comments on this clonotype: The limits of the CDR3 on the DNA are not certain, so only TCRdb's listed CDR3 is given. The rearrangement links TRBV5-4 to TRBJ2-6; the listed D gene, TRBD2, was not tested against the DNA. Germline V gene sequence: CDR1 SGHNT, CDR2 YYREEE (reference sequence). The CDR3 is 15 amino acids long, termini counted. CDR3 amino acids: CASSHRRKRGLHLRF.

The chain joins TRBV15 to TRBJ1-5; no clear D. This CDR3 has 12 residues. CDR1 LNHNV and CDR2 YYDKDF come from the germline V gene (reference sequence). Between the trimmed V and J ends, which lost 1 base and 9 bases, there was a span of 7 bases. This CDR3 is CATSRGAGPQHF. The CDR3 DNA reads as TGTGCCACCAGCAGAGGGGCAGGGCCCCAGCATTTT. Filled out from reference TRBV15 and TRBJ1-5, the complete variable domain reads DAMVIQNPRYQVTQFGKPVTLSCSQTLNHNVMYWYQQKSSQAPKLLFHYYDKDFNNEADTPDNFQSRRPNTSFCFLDIRSPGLGDTAMYLCATSRGAGPQHFGDGTRLSIL.

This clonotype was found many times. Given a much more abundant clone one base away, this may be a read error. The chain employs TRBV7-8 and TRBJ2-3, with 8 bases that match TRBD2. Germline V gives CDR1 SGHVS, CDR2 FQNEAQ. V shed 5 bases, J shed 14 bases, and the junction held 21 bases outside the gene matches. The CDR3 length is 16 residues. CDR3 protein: CASSRGGGANTGELYF. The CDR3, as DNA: TGTGCCAGCAGCCGGGGGGGGGGCGCGAACACCGGGGAGCTGTATTTT.

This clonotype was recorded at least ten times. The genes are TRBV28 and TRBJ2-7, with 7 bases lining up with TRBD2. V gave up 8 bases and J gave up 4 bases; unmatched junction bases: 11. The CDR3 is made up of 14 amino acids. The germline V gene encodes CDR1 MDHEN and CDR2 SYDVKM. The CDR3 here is CASAWGGMVYEQYF. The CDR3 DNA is TGTGCCAGCGCCTGGGGGGGGATGGTATACGAGCAGTACTTC.

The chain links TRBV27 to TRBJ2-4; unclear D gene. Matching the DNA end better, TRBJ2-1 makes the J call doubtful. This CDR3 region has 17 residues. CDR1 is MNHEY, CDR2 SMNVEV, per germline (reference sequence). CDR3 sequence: CASSPLPSRPPYNEQFF. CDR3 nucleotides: TGTGCCAGCAGTCCACTACCCTCTAGGCCCCCCTACAATGAGCAGTTCTTC.

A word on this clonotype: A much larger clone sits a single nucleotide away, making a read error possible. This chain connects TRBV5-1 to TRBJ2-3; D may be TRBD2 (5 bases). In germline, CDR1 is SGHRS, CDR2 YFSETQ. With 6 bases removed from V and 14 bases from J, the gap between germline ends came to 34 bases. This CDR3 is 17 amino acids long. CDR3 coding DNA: TGCGCCAGCAAAGACGAGGAGGCTAAGAGAACCACCGGGGAGCTGTATTTT. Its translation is CASKDEEAKRTTGELYF. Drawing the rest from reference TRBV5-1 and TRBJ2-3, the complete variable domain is KAGVTQTPRYLIKTRGQQVTLSCSPISGHRSVSWYQQTPGQGLQFLFEYFSETQRNKGNFPGRFSGRQFSNSRSEMNVSTLELGDSALYLCASKDEEAKRTTGELYFGPGTRLTVL.

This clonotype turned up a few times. The DNA for the CDR3 is TGTGCCAGCAGCTTCCGCACTAGCGGGAACACCGGGGAGCTGTTTTTT. Amino acids: CASSFRTSGNTGELFF. The chain couples TRBV5-4 to TRBJ2-2; TRBD2 matches at 8 bases. The ends lost 2 bases at V and 1 base at J; junction bases unmatched: 4. The CDR3 is made up of 16 amino acids. Germline V gene sequence: CDR1 SGHNT, CDR2 YYREEE (reference sequence). The complete variable domain, with remaining parts taken from reference TRBV5-4 and TRBJ2-2, reads ETGVTQSPTHLIKTRGQQVTLRCSSQSGHNTVSWYQQALGQGPQFIFQYYREEENGRGNFPPRFSGLQFPNYSSELNVNALELDDSALYLCASSFRTSGNTGELFFGEGSRLTVL.

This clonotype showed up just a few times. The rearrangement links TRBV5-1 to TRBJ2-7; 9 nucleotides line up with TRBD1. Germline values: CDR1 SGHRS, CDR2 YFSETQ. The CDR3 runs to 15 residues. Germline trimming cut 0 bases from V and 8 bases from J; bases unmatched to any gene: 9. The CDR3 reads CASSLGRDRVIKQYF. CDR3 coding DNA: TGCGCCAGCAGCTTGGGCCGGGACAGGGTTATCAAGCAGTACTTC.

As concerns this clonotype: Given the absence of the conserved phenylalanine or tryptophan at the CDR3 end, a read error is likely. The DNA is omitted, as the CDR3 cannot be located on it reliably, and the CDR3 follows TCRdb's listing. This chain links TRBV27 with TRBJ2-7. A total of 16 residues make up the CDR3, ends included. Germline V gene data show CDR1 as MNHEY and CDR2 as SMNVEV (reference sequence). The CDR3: CASSSGSAAYEQYFGS.

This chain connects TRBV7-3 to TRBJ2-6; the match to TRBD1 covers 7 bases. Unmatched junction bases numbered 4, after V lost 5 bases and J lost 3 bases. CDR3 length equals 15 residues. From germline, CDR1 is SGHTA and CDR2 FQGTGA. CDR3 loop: CASSLGQVGANVLTF. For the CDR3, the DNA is TGTGCCAGCAGCCTAGGACAGGTTGGGGCCAACGTCCTGACTTTC.

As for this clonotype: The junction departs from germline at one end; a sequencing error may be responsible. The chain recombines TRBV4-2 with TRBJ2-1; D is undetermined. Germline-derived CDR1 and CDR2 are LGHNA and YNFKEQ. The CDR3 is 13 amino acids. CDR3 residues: CASSQKEGSPLHF. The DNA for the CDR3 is TGTGCCAGCAGCCAGAAAGAAGGTTCACCCCTCCACTTC.

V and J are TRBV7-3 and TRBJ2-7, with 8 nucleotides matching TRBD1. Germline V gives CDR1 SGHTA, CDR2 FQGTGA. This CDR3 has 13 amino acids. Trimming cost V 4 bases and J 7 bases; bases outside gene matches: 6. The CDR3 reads CASSSGTGLEQYF. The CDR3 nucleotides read TGTGCCAGCAGCTCCGGGACAGGTCTTGAGCAGTACTTC.